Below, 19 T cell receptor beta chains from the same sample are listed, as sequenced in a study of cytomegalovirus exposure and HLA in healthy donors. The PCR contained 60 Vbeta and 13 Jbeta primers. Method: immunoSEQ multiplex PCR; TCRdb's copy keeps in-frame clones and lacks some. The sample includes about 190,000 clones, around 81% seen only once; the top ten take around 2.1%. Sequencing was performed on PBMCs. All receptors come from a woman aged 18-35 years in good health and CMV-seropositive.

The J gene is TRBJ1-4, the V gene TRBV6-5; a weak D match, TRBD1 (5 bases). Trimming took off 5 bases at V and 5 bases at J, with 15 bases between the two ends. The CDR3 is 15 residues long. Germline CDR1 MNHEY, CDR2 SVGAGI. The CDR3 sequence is CASSAKRRQNEKLFF. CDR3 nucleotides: TGTGCCAGCAGTGCCAAGAGGCGACAGAATGAAAAACTGTTTTTT.

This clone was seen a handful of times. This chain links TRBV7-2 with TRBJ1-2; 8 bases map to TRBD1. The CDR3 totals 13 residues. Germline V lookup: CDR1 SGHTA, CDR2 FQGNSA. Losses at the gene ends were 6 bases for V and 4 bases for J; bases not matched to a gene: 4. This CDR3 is CASSPDRAYGYTF. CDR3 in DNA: TGTGCCAGCAGTCCGGACAGGGCCTATGGCTACACCTTC.

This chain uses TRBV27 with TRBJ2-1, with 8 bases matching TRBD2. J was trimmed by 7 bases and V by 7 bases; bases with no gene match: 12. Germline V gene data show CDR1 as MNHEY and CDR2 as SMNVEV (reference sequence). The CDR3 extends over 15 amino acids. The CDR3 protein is CASTRNSGVRNEQFF. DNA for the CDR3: TGTGCCAGCACCAGGAATAGCGGGGTTCGGAATGAGCAGTTCTTC.

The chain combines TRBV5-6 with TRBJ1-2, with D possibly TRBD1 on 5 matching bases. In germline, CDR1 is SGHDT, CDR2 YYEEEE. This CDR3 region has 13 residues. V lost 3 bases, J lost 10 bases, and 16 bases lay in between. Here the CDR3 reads CASSWGGSHDYTF. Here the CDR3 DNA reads TGTGCCAGCAGCTGGGGGGGTTCGCATGACTACACCTTC.

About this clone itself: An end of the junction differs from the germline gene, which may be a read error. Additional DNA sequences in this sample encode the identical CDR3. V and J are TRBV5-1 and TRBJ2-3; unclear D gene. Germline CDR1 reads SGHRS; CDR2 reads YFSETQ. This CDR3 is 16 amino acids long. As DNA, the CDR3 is TGCGCCAGCAGCTTGGAAGCTAGTTGGAGCACGGATACGCAGTATTTT. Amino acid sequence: CASSLEASWSTDTQYF. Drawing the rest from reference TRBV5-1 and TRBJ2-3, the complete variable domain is KAGVTQTPRYLIKTRGQQVTLSCSPISGHRSVSWYQQTPGQGLQFLFEYFSETQRNKGNFPGRFSGRQFSNSRSEMNVSTLELGDSALYLCASSLEASWSTDTQYFGPGTRLTVL.

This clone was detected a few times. The CDR3 loop is CASSRGQGTDTQYF. For the CDR3, the DNA is TGCGCCAGCAGCAGAGGACAGGGAACAGATACGCAGTATTTT. The chain carries TRBV5-1 and TRBJ2-3; 8 bases match TRBD1. The germline V gene encodes CDR1 SGHRS and CDR2 YFSETQ. The CDR3 sequence is 14 residues long. The V gene end was trimmed by 4 bases and the J gene end by 3 bases; junction bases not matched to a gene: 4.

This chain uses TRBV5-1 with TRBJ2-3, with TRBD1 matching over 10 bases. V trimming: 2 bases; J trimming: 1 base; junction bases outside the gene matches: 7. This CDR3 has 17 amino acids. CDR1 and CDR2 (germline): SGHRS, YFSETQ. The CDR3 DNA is TGCGCCAGCAGCTTACCGACAGGGGGCTTTGGCACAGATACGCAGTATTTT. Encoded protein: CASSLPTGGFGTDTQYF.

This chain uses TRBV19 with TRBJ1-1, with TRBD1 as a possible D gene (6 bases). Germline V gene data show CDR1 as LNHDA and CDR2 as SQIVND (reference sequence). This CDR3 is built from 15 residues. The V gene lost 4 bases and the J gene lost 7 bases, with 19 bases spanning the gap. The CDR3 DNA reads TGTGCCAGTAGTACTCGACAGGTTAGGGTCCATGAAGCTTTCTTT. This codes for CASSTRQVRVHEAFF.

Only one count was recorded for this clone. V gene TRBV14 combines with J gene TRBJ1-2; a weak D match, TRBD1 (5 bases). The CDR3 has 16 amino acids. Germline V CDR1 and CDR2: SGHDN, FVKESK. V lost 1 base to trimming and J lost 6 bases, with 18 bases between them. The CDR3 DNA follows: TGTGCCAGCAGCCAAGTCTTTGTCGGGAGGGGCCATGGCTACACCTTC. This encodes CASSQVFVGRGHGYTF.

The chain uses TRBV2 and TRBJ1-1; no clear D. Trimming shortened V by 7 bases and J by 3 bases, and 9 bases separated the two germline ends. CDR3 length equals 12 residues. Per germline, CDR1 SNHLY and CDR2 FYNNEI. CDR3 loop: CASMGSYTEAFF. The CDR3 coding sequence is TGTGCCAGCATGGGCAGTTACACTGAAGCTTTCTTT.

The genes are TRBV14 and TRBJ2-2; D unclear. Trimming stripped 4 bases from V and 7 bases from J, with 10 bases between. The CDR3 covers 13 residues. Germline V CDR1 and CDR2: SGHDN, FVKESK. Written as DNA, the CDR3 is TGTGCCAGCAGCCGTAGCCGGAGCGGGGAGCTGTTTTTT. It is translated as CASSRSRSGELFF.

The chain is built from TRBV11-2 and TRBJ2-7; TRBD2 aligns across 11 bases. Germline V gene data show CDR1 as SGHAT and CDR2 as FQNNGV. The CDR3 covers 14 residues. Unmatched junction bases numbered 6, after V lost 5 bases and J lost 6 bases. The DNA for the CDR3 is TGTGCCAGCAGCACAGGGACTAGCGGCGGCGAGCAGTACTTC. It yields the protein CASSTGTSGGEQYF. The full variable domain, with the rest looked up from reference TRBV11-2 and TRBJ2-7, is EAGVAQSPRYKIIEKRQSVAFWCNPISGHATLYWYQQILGQGPKLLIQFQNNGVVDDSQLPKDRFSAERLKGVDSTLKIQPAKLEDSAVYLCASSTGTSGGEQYFGPGTRLTVT.

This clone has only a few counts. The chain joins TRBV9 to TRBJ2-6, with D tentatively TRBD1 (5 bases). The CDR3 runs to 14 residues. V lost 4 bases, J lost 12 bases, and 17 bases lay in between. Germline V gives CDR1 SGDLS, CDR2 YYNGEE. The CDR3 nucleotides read TGTGCCAGCAGCCCAACTACTTACAGGTCCGTCCTGACTTTC. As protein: CASSPTTYRSVLTF.

The CDR3 DNA sequence: TGTGCCAGCAGCGTAGACTCCGGAAACACCATATATTTT. Translating it yields CASSVDSGNTIYF. The chain uses TRBV9 and TRBJ1-3; D is unclear. Germline assignment: CDR1 SGDLS and CDR2 YYNGEE. The V end lost 0 bases, the J end lost 4 bases, and 5 bases lay between the germline ends. The CDR3 consists of 13 residues.

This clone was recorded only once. The CDR3 DNA reads TGTGCCAGCAGTTTATCGGAGAACTATGGCTACACCTTC. Translation gives CASSLSENYGYTF. This chain connects TRBV27 to TRBJ1-2, with D uncertain. The CDR3 runs 13 residues. The ends were cut back, 0 bases at V and 2 bases at J, with 4 bases in the middle. From germline, CDR1 is MNHEY and CDR2 SMNVEV (reference sequence).

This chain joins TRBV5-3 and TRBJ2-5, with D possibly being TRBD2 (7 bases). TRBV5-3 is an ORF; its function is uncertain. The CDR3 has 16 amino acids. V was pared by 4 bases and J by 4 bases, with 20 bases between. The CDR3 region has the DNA TGTGCCAGAAGCCCTCCCGCCGGGGGGCGGATAGAGACCCAGTACTTC. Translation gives CARSPPAGGRIETQYF.

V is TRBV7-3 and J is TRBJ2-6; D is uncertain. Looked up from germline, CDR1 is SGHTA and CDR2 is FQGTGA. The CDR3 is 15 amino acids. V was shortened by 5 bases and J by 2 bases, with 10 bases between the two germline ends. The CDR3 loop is CASSLSLPGANVLTF. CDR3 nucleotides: TGTGCCAGCAGCCTCAGTCTTCCTGGGGCCAACGTCCTGACTTTC.

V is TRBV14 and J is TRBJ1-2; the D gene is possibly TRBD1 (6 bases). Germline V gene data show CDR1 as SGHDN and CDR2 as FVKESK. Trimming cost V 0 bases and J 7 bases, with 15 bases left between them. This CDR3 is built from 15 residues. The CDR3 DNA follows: TGTGCCAGCAGCCAAGAGCAGGGGCAAAGACGTGGCTACACCTTC. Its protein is CASSQEQGQRRGYTF.

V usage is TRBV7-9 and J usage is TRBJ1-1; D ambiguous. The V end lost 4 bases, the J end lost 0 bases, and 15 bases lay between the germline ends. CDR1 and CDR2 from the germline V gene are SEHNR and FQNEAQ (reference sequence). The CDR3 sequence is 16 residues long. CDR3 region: CASSSSLADMNTEAFF. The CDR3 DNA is TGTGCCAGCAGCTCTTCCTTGGCAGACATGAACACTGAAGCTTTCTTT. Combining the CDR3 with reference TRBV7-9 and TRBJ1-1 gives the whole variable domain DTGVSQNPRHKITKRGQNVTFRCDPISEHNRLYWYRQTLGQGPEFLTYFQNEAQLEKSRLLSDRFSAERPKGSFSTLEIQRTEQGDSAMYLCASSSSLADMNTEAFFGQGTRLTVV.